The present TCR beta chain was sequenced within a study of T cells after yellow fever vaccination. Study as a whole: SMART-Seq v4 Ultra Low Input prepared the low-cell-number fractions.

At least ten counts were recorded for this clonotype. Looked up from germline, CDR1 is SGHRS and CDR2 is YFSETQ. This CDR3 is built from 12 residues. With 4 bases clipped from V and 7 bases from J, the junction kept 3 bases outside the gene matches. One entry per CDR3 protein results from TCRdb running MiXCR on the 5' RACE reads. This sample has roughly 250,000 distinct CDR3 sequences, with 10% to 15% found just once. V gene TRBV5-1 combines with J gene TRBJ1-1; 8 bases align to TRBD1. The sample was CD4+ T cells sorted from PBMCs, taken 45 days after the yellow fever booster vaccination. This receptor was obtained from a young man who received the YFV17D yellow fever vaccine. The CDR3 region is CASSGGQGEAFF. The CDR3 DNA reads TGCGCCAGCAGCGGCGGACAGGGTGAAGCTTTCTTT.